This note documents a single TCR beta chain sequence. V was clipped by 4 bases and J by 2 bases, with 6 bases between them. The germline CDR1 and CDR2 sequences are MNHEY and SVGEGT. CDR3 length equals 13 residues. This sample is part of a study of control samples from healthy donors and cancer patients. The assay was immunoSEQ multiplex PCR, and TCRdb's table has in-frame clones only and misses some. This sample yields 90,000 to 110,000 clones, of which 90% are seen a single time; roughly 4.4% belongs to the top ten. This clonotype was sampled from a human donor in good health. The donor label of this sample is uncertain. Sequenced: blood. The rearrangement joins TRBV6-2 or TRBV6-3 to TRBJ1-3; D is unresolved. In DNA, the CDR3 is TGTGCCAGCAGTTTCCCGCCTGGAAACACCATATATTTT. It is translated as CASSFPPGNTIYF.